The 22 T cell receptor beta chains listed next were all sequenced from one sample in a study of T cell changes during pregnancy in multiple sclerosis. Only in-frame clones appear in the TCRdb table, and some are missing; sequencing was by immunoSEQ multiplex PCR. The sample includes around 31,000 clones, around 93% of them seen just once. The sequencing here drew on CD4+ T cells from peripheral blood mononuclear cells, taken in the second trimester of pregnancy. These receptors all come from a female donor with multiple sclerosis, enrolled in a pregnancy study.

The rearrangement uses TRBV5-4 and TRBJ2-2; TRBD2 matches at 8 bases. Trimming took 4 bases from V and 3 from J; bases not matched to a gene: 5. The CDR3 consists of 15 residues. Germline V gene sequence: CDR1 SGHNT, CDR2 YYREEE (reference sequence). The CDR3 loop reads CASSRTSGDTGELFF. The DNA for the CDR3 is TGTGCCAGCAGCCGTACTAGCGGCGACACCGGGGAGCTGTTTTTT.

The V gene is TRBV7-2, the J gene TRBJ2-1, with 7 bases matching TRBD1. Trimming removed 5 bases from V and 2 bases from J; junction bases left unmatched: 9. Germline V gene lookup returns CDR1 SGHTA and CDR2 FQGNSA. This CDR3 is 16 amino acids long. The CDR3 is CASSERQGLTYNEQFF. CDR3 nucleotide sequence: TGTGCCAGCAGCGAACGACAGGGTCTAACCTACAATGAGCAGTTCTTC. Using reference TRBV7-2 and TRBJ2-1 for the parts outside the CDR3, the full variable domain is GAGVSQSPSNKVTEKGKDVELRCDPISGHTALYWYRQSLGQGLEFLIYFQGNSAPDKSGLPSDRFSAERTGGSVSTLTIQRTQQEDSAVYLCASSERQGLTYNEQFFGPGTRLTVL.

The J gene is TRBJ2-2, the V gene TRBV28; 7 bases are shared with TRBD2. The CDR3 covers 14 residues. The V and J ends lost 6 bases and 9 bases, in that order; junction bases with no gene match: 10. Per the germline V gene, CDR1 is MDHEN and CDR2 is SYDVKM. Here the CDR3 reads CASSLEGGRRELFF. The CDR3 nucleotides read TGTGCCAGCAGCCTCGAGGGAGGGCGAAGGGAGCTGTTTTTT.

This clone was seen only a few times. The CDR3 sequence is CASTKGVGSYEQYF. CDR3 bases: TGTGCCAGCACCAAGGGGGTGGGGTCCTACGAGCAGTACTTC. This chain uses TRBV7-8 with TRBJ2-7, with D possibly matching TRBD1 (6 bases). Germline-derived CDR1 and CDR2 are SGHVS and FQNEAQ. The CDR3 totals 14 residues. The germline V and J ends were trimmed by 7 bases and 1 base, with 14 bases remaining between them. Full variable domain (outside the CDR3, taken from reference TRBV7-8 and TRBJ2-7): GAGVSQSPRYKVAKRGQDVALRCDPISGHVSLFWYQQALGQGPEFLTYFQNEAQLDKSGLPSDRFFAERPEGSVSTLKIQRTQQEDSAVYLCASTKGVGSYEQYFGPGTRLTVT.

This sequence joins TRBV9 and TRBJ2-1, with 9 bases that match TRBD2. In germline, CDR1 is SGDLS, CDR2 YYNGEE. This CDR3 is built from 15 residues. J gave up 3 bases and V 6 bases, and 7 bases lay outside the gene matches. The CDR3 bases are TGTGCCAGCACAATGGGCGGGAGGGTCTACAATGAGCAGTTCTTC. Encoded protein: CASTMGGRVYNEQFF. The full variable domain, in which reference TRBV9 and TRBJ2-1 provide the parts outside the CDR3, is DSGVTQTPKHLITATGQRVTLRCSPRSGDLSVYWYQQSLDQGLQFLIQYYNGEERAKGNILERFSAQQFPDLHSELNLSSLELGDSALYFCASTMGGRVYNEQFFGPGTRLTVL.

This clone appeared a single time. The chain is built from TRBV7-2 and TRBJ2-1, with 14 positions matching TRBD2. The CDR3 runs to 15 residues. The germline CDR1 and CDR2 sequences are SGHTA and FQGNSA. The junction had 3 bases not matched to a gene; V was cut back by 3 bases and J by 8 bases. The CDR3 protein is CASSLTSGRADEQFF. DNA for the CDR3: TGTGCCAGCAGCTTGACTAGCGGGAGGGCCGATGAGCAGTTCTTC.

This sequence joins TRBV4-2 and TRBJ2-3; tentative D call: TRBD2 (6 bases). The CDR3 contains 15 residues. V was pared by 1 base and J by 2 bases, with 10 bases between. Germline V lookup: CDR1 LGHNA, CDR2 YNFKEQ. The CDR3: CASSQGGEDTDTQYF. CDR3 in DNA: TGTGCCAGCAGCCAAGGGGGGGAGGACACAGATACGCAGTATTTT.

V is TRBV5-1 and J is TRBJ2-3; D possibly corresponds to TRBD2 (5 bases). Per germline, CDR1 SGHRS and CDR2 YFSETQ. Trimming removed 2 bases at V and 6 bases at J, with 16 bases between. The CDR3 has 15 amino acids. This CDR3 reads CASSFRESGGDTQYF. Written as DNA, the CDR3 is TGCGCCAGCAGCTTTAGGGAGTCCGGTGGGGATACGCAGTATTTT.

The CDR3 DNA follows: TGTGCCAGCAGTCCCCAACCGACAGGGGGTAATAGCAATCAGCCCCAGCATTTT. Encoded protein: CASSPQPTGGNSNQPQHF. The genes are TRBV27 and TRBJ1-5; TRBD1 matches 9 bases. In germline, CDR1 is MNHEY, CDR2 SMNVEV (reference sequence). V gave up 5 bases and J gave up 0 bases; unmatched junction bases: 11. The CDR3 runs 18 residues.

V is TRBV18 and J is TRBJ2-7, with no clear D. This CDR3 contains 13 residues. CDR1 is KGHSH, CDR2 LQKENI, per germline. Between the trimmed V and J ends, which lost 3 bases and 4 bases, there was a span of 10 bases. The CDR3 here is CASSPRHGYEQYF. In DNA form, the CDR3 reads TGTGCCAGCTCACCCCGGCACGGGTACGAGCAGTACTTC.

The chain carries TRBV18 and TRBJ1-5; 10 bases agree with TRBD1. The ends lost 4 bases at V and 3 bases at J; junction bases unmatched: 3. The germline gives CDR1 KGHSH, CDR2 LQKENI. This CDR3 comprises 15 residues. The CDR3 DNA follows: TGTGCCAGCTCACTAGGGACAGGGGACAATCAGCCCCAGCATTTT. This gives the protein CASSLGTGDNQPQHF.

The gene calls are TRBV7-2 and TRBJ1-1; unclear D gene. The V end lost 3 bases, the J end lost 6 bases, and 14 bases lay between the germline ends. The CDR3 has 14 residues. Germline V gene lookup returns CDR1 SGHTA and CDR2 FQGNSA. In nucleotides, the CDR3 is TGTGCCAGCAGCTTCGAGGGAAGTCTGCCTGAAGCTTTCTTT. Translated, it gives CASSFEGSLPEAFF.

The V call is TRBV30, the J call TRBJ2-4; 9 bases align to TRBD1. CDR3 size: 15 residues. Losses at the gene ends were 2 bases for V and 6 bases for J; bases not matched to a gene: 8. Germline V CDR1 and CDR2: GTSNPN, SVGIG (reference sequence). The DNA for the CDR3 is TGTGCCTGGAGTACGACAGGGGGGCGCGGAAACATTCAGTACTTC. Protein sequence: CAWSTTGGRGNIQYF.

This rearrangement joins TRBV19 to TRBJ2-2, with D unclear. Trimming took 5 bases from V and 3 from J, leaving 10 bases between them. CDR1 and CDR2 (germline): LNHDA, SQIVND (reference sequence). This CDR3 is built from 14 residues. CDR3 amino acids: CASSSRTHTGELFF. CDR3 DNA sequence: TGTGCCAGTAGTTCGAGAACCCACACCGGGGAGCTGTTTTTT.

The V call is TRBV19, the J call TRBJ1-2; D uncertain. Germline V gene data show CDR1 as LNHDA and CDR2 as SQIVND (reference sequence). The CDR3 extends over 13 amino acids. Deletions cut 5 bases from V and 4 bases from J, with 11 bases between. DNA for the CDR3: TGTGCCAGTAGTCGAGGTCTGTCCTATGGCTACACCTTC. This sequence encodes CASSRGLSYGYTF.

The J gene is TRBJ2-7, the V gene TRBV29-1, with TRBD1 matching 8 bases. The germline V gene encodes CDR1 SQVTM and CDR2 ANQGSEA. The CDR3 contains 12 residues. After removal of 5 bases from V and 5 bases from J, the junction contained 5 bases not matched to a gene. As DNA, the CDR3 is TGCAGCGTTCACAGGGGGAACGACGAGCAGTACTTC. This codes for CSVHRGNDEQYF.

The V and J genes are TRBV28 and TRBJ2-3; 14 nucleotides agree with TRBD2. The CDR3 runs to 15 residues. Germline trimming cut 4 bases from V and 5 bases from J; bases unmatched to any gene: 2. Germline assignment: CDR1 MDHEN and CDR2 SYDVKM. In DNA form, the CDR3 reads TGTGCCAGCAGTTCAGGGACTAGCGGGGGAGATACGCAGTATTTT. It codes for CASSSGTSGGDTQYF.

J is TRBJ1-1 and V is TRBV30; D gene uncertain. Trimming left V 2 bases short and J 1 base short, with 8 bases between. The CDR3 extends over 13 amino acids. Germline CDR1 and CDR2: GTSNPN and SVGIG (reference sequence). The CDR3 DNA reads TGTGCCTGGAGTTGGGCACCGAACACTGAAGCTTTCTTT. Translation: CAWSWAPNTEAFF.

V is TRBV11-3 and J is TRBJ2-1; 9 bases are shared with TRBD2. Germline V CDR1 and CDR2: SGHNT, YENEEA. J gave up 7 bases and V 5 bases, and 9 bases lay outside the gene matches. This CDR3 contains 15 residues. The CDR3 protein is CASSPWGGRGNEQFF. The CDR3 nucleotides read TGTGCCAGCAGCCCTTGGGGCGGGAGGGGGAATGAGCAGTTCTTC.

The rearrangement uses TRBV7-8 and TRBJ2-1, with 9 nucleotides matching TRBD2. V lost 2 bases, J lost 8 bases, and 13 bases stayed unmatched. Germline V lookup: CDR1 SGHVS, CDR2 FQNEAQ. The CDR3 runs to 17 residues. CDR3 nucleotide sequence: TGTGCCAGCAGCTTAAGGGCTAGCGGGAAATCTACAGATGAGCAGTTCTTC. This gives the protein CASSLRASGKSTDEQFF. Full variable domain (remainder filled in from reference TRBV7-8 and TRBJ2-1): GAGVSQSPRYKVAKRGQDVALRCDPISGHVSLFWYQQALGQGPEFLTYFQNEAQLDKSGLPSDRFFAERPEGSVSTLKIQRTQQEDSAVYLCASSLRASGKSTDEQFFGPGTRLTVL.

This clone showed up just a few times. This chain links TRBV19 with TRBJ1-1, with D tentatively TRBD1 (6 bases). CDR1 and CDR2 from the germline V gene are LNHDA and SQIVND (reference sequence). Trimming left V 6 bases short and J 2 bases short, with 19 bases between. The CDR3 is made up of 16 amino acids. This CDR3 is CASSQQGLGFNTEAFF. CDR3 coding DNA: TGTGCCAGTAGCCAACAGGGATTGGGGTTTAACACTGAAGCTTTCTTT. The variable domain in full, completed from reference TRBV19 and TRBJ1-1, reads DGGITQSPKYLFRKEGQNVTLSCEQNLNHDAMYWYRQDPGQGLRLIYYSQIVNDFQKGDIAEGYSVSREKKESFPLTVTSAQKNPTAFYLCASSQQGLGFNTEAFFGQGTRLTVV.

The chain couples TRBV4-2 to TRBJ1-3; TRBD1 matches 9 bases. Germline CDR1 reads LGHNA; CDR2 reads YNFKEQ. V lost 0 bases, J lost 0 bases, and 15 bases stayed unmatched. This CDR3 spans 21 amino acids. In nucleotides, the CDR3 is TGTGCCAGCAGCCAAGAAGTTGCCGGGACAGGGAGATTATCCTCTGGAAACACCATATATTTT. It is translated as CASSQEVAGTGRLSSGNTIYF.